The T cell receptor (beta chain) described here comes from a study of early T cells in non-severe SARS-CoV-2 infection. This clonotype is medium-sized in the sample. One entry per CDR3 protein results from TCRdb running MiXCR on the 5' RACE reads. The data show tens of thousands of distinct CDR3 sequences, roughly 6% seen once. Germline V CDR1 and CDR2: MNHEY, SMNVEV (reference sequence). The V and J ends lost 7 bases and 4 bases, in that order; junction bases with no gene match: 12. The CDR3 consists of 15 residues. The TCR sequence derives from an adult who was a healthcare worker with PCR-confirmed SARS-CoV-2 infection or an uninfected control (not recorded which). The sample comprised whole blood. The J gene is TRBJ2-5, the V gene TRBV27; 7 bases are shared with TRBD1. CDR3 sequence (DNA): TGTGCCAGCACTTTGACAGGGACATATGGAGAGACCCAGTACTTC. Residues: CASTLTGTYGETQYF.